Detailed here is one T cell receptor (beta chain). What it binds is unknown. These data come from a study of T cell repertoires in cytomegalovirus infection. From the reads, TCRdb called clonotypes with MiXCR, one entry per CDR3 protein. This table has approximately 120,000 distinct CDR3 sequences, around 30% appearing once. The CDR3 is 15 residues long. Germline V gene sequence: CDR1 SEHNR, CDR2 FQNEAQ (reference sequence). Trimming cost V 5 bases and J 6 bases, with 16 bases left between them. The sample was CD8+ T cells from cultured PBMCs, taken from culture after CMV antigen stimulation. This receptor was taken from a human donor in good health (CMV status not recorded). Some clones in this sample may be carry-over from other donors' samples. The chain combines TRBV7-9 with TRBJ1-4; a possible D gene is TRBD1 (6 bases). CDR3 nucleotide sequence: TGTGCCAGCAGCCCTACAGGGTATATGGATGAAAAACTGTTTTTT. This sequence encodes CASSPTGYMDEKLFF.